The clone carrying this T cell receptor beta chain occurred a few times. As yet, its antigen is unknown. Through a sample-barcoded 5' primer and a J-beta primer mix, a second PCR was run for about 6 to 11 cycles. One entry per CDR3 protein results from TCRdb running MiXCR on the 5' RACE reads. The sample carries around 990,000 distinct CDR3 sequences, approximately 26% recorded once. The sample originates from a study of blood T cells in healthy people across ages. Germline-derived CDR1 and CDR2 are SGHTA and FQGNSA. The CDR3 is 15 residues long. The J segment lost 7 bases and the V segment lost 3 bases, leaving 3 bases of the junction unmatched. Study-level findings and limits: It was not known whether donors were CMV positive (a possible confounder of expanded clonotype changes).

The same data also contributed to another study, on T cells of mothers and their children.

Sequencing was carried out using blood. This chain uses TRBV7-2 with TRBJ2-4; 13 positions match TRBD2. This clonotype originated in a girl aged 2-10 years in good health. CDR3 in DNA: TGTGCCAGCAGCTTGGGACTAGCGGGGCCCAACATTCAGTACTTC. Its protein is CASSLGLAGPNIQYF.